This entry concerns a single TCR beta chain. The table lists this clonotype with many counts. Its antigen is still unknown. Base qualities are not provided; no much larger clone lies one nucleotide away. This sample is part of a study of regulatory T cells in long-lasting Graves disease (dated by TCRdb to the early 2020s). In terms of the full investigation: In the newly diagnosed Graves' disease group, patients had been taking antithyroid drugs for less than 3 months. This study used TCR sequencing and RNA sequencing of peripheral blood to compare persistent Graves' disease patients against newly diagnosed Graves' disease patients. The study was registered as a clinical trial and conducted in China. A total of roughly 35 samples underwent TCR sequencing: around 13 from persistent and around 20 from newly diagnosed Graves' disease patients.

Explained via the paper, the time point label denotes: newly diagnosed GD, antithyroid drugs for less than 3 months. For both TCR sequencing and RNA sequencing, RNA was extracted from PBMCs in TRIzol. Graves' disease was diagnosed according to American Thyroid Association guidelines. Patients were recruited from an endocrinology department in Xi'an, China. Each patient gave around 9.2 milliliters of peripheral blood, collected in an EDTA anticoagulant tube. PBMCs were isolated by Ficoll Paque Plus density gradient separation without further T cell sorting. An Agilent 2100 Bioanalyzer and agarose gel were used to check RNA quality, and a NanoDrop 2000 was used to measure RNA concentration. V and J are trimmed by 2 bases and 0 bases, and the gene matches miss 0 bases of the junction. Counted from cysteine to phenylalanine, this CDR3 has 15 amino acids. Only the CDR3 DNA is retained, 45 bases long and in frame from the first base. CDR1 is given as SGDLS and CDR2 as YYNGEE, both from the germline V gene.

The library was generated by multiplex PCR. Data came from an Illumina HiSeq 4000. To build TCR beta libraries, CDR3 regions were amplified by Arm-PCR using iRepertoire HTBI primers. PCR products were gel purified before sequencing. The authors' pipeline ran thus. Across samples, roughly 60 TRBV and roughly 15 TRBJ segments were identified and used for gene usage analysis of CDR3 amino acid clonotypes. COPE and FqMerger were used to merge filtered high-quality paired reads into contigs. Contigs were aligned with BLAST to IMGT TRBV, TRBD and TRBJ reference genes, and CDR3 was defined per IMGT. Any clonotype with a frequency above 0.1% was counted as a highly expanded clone. Shannon entropy served as the measure of repertoire diversity, while the Gini coefficient captured V-J evenness. A clonotype was considered public if more than one individual shared it. TCRdb passed the public sequencing reads through fastp at Q25 and MiXCR, retaining productive beta sequences. Here each entry gathers all rows of one CDR3 protein and keeps the most common genes and DNA. In this record, the V and J calls reflect TCRdb's handling and not the investigators' own analysis. The sample records some 250,000 distinct CDR3 sequences, around 20% of which are singletons. Approximately 15% of the sample lies in the top ten.

What the authors observed across the whole study: Sequencing and analysis were restricted to the TCR beta chain. Persistent Graves' disease patients showed lower TCR Shannon entropy and fewer highly expanded clones than newly diagnosed patients, suggesting clonal expansion. The authors noted that the small sample size was a limitation that may lower accuracy. TRBV28, TRBJ1-2 and TRBJ2-5 were preferentially used in persistent disease, while TRBV20-1 and TRBJ2-1 were favored in newly diagnosed disease. Peripheral blood alone was examined, since thyroid tissue, which constituted the primary lesion, could not be accessed. Persistent patients shared more public clonotypes among themselves (2,741) than newly diagnosed patients did (approximately 970).

This clonotype originated in a female donor with Graves disease. Sequencing was performed on peripheral blood mononuclear cells (PBMCs), taken at new diagnosis, from a patient treated with antithyroid drugs. The rearranged segments are TRBV9 and TRBJ2-2; 8 bases in between match TRBD2. The CDR3 amino acid sequence is: CASSVTSANTGELFF. The nucleotide sequence is given as TGTGCCAGCAGCGTGACTAGCGCGAACACCGGGGAGCTGTTTTTT.